This T cell receptor (beta chain) was documented in a study of T cell repertoires in cytomegalovirus infection. Whole-study context: It can be stated that public TCR beta signatures indicated CMV infection as well as a matching HLA type. Findings and limits, study-wide: Carriers of CMV plus the relevant HLA were identified by cumulative public TCR beta family frequency.

TCRdb fed the reads into MiXCR, producing one record per CDR3 protein. Of some 500,000 distinct CDR3 sequences listed, approximately 40% are singletons. The CDR3 sequence is 16 residues long. V was pared by 2 bases and J by 4 bases, with 15 bases between. This clonotype was counted once. The antigen is not known. The rearrangement uses TRBV12-3 or TRBV12-4 and TRBJ2-1, with D uncertain. The TCR originated in a human donor in good health (CMV status not recorded). Some clones in this sample may be carry-over from other donors' samples. This sample comprised cultured PBMCs, obtained from culture after CMV antigen stimulation. CDR3 sequence reads: CASSLSLIDQYNEQFF. The CDR3 nucleotides read TGTGCCAGCAGTTTATCGCTCATAGACCAGTACAATGAGCAGTTCTTC.